The 11 T cell receptor beta chains listed next were all sequenced from one sample in a study of cytomegalovirus exposure and HLA in healthy donors. Primers for the PCR totalled 60 Vbeta and 13 Jbeta. Libraries were prepared by immunoSEQ multiplex PCR; TCRdb keeps only in-frame clonotypes and omits some of them. The data show more than 80,000 clones, roughly nine tenths seen once. The specimen was PBMCs. Every receptor here comes from a young man in good health and CMV-seropositive.

The chain joins TRBV5-4 to TRBJ1-2, with D maybe TRBD1 (5 bases). CDR1 SGHNT and CDR2 YYREEE come from the germline V gene (reference sequence). The CDR3 runs to 15 residues. V gave up 2 bases and J gave up 0 bases, with 11 bases separating them. The CDR3 is CASSFRAGSNYGYTF. Written as DNA, the CDR3 is TGTGCCAGCAGCTTCAGGGCGGGATCTAACTATGGCTACACCTTC.

This sequence joins TRBV5-1 and TRBJ1-3, with 10 bases identical to TRBD1. With V trimmed by 4 bases and J by 7 bases, 5 bases remained unmatched. CDR1 and CDR2 from the germline V gene are SGHRS and YFSETQ. The CDR3 spans 14 residues. The CDR3 coding sequence is TGCGCCAGCAGCCCGACAGGGGGCGAGAACACCATATATTTT. Protein: CASSPTGGENTIYF. Full variable domain (missing parts from reference TRBV5-1 and TRBJ1-3): KAGVTQTPRYLIKTRGQQVTLSCSPISGHRSVSWYQQTPGQGLQFLFEYFSETQRNKGNFPGRFSGRQFSNSRSEMNVSTLELGDSALYLCASSPTGGENTIYFGEGSWLTVV.

This clone appeared once. This chain joins TRBV10-3 and TRBJ1-1; tentatively, D is TRBD1 (5 bases). CDR1 is ENHRY and CDR2 is SYGVKD in the germline V gene. CDR3 length: 15 residues. The germline V and J ends were trimmed by 5 bases and 1 base, with 14 bases remaining between them. CDR3 sequence reads: CAISLQQQGNTEAFF. CDR3 nucleotide sequence: TGTGCCATCAGTCTTCAGCAGCAGGGGAACACTGAAGCTTTCTTT.

V is TRBV18 and J is TRBJ1-5; TRBD1 agrees at 8 bases. Germline V gives CDR1 KGHSH, CDR2 LQKENI. The CDR3 spans 13 residues. V was clipped by 3 bases and J by 7 bases; unmatched bases: 2. The DNA of the CDR3 is TGTGCCAGCTCACCGGACAGGGAACAGCCCCAGCATTTT. Translation: CASSPDREQPQHF.

As to this clone: Its ends do not fully match the called genes, so a read error is possible. This sequence joins TRBV5-4 and TRBJ2-7; 10 nucleotides align to TRBD2. Germline V gene lookup returns CDR1 SGHNT and CDR2 YYREEE (reference sequence). This CDR3 region has 14 residues. CDR3 sequence reads: CARSSSGSRYEQYF. The CDR3 DNA is TGTGCCAGAAGCTCTAGCGGGAGTAGATACGAGCAGTACTTC.

The V gene is TRBV15, the J gene TRBJ1-6; tentatively, D is TRBD1 (6 bases). Per the germline V gene, CDR1 is LNHNV and CDR2 is YYDKDF (reference sequence). Trimming pared 5 bases from V and 7 bases from J, leaving 18 bases between. CDR3 size: 16 residues. The CDR3 DNA reads as TGTGCCACCAGCGGTACCCCCACAGGGTCCAATTCACCCCTCCACTTT. This sequence encodes CATSGTPTGSNSPLHF.

The V gene is TRBV5-1, the J gene TRBJ2-3, with 12 nucleotides matching TRBD2. The CDR3 contains 16 residues. Trimming at V came to 3 bases and at J to 0 bases, leaving 2 bases not matched to a gene. CDR1 and CDR2 (germline): SGHRS, YFSETQ. CDR3 DNA sequence: TGCGCCAGCAGCTCCGGGACTAGCGGGAGCACAGATACGCAGTATTTT. Protein product: CASSSGTSGSTDTQYF.

The CDR3 region has the DNA TGTGCCAGCAGCTTAACCCCTGGGACAGGGGACACTGAAGCTTTCTTT. Encoded protein: CASSLTPGTGDTEAFF. The rearrangement links TRBV7-3 to TRBJ1-1, with 10 bases fitting TRBD1. This CDR3 has 16 residues. V shed 0 bases and J 3 bases; nucleotides not matched to a gene: 4. Germline lookup yields CDR1 SGHTA and CDR2 FQGTGA.

This chain connects TRBV13 to TRBJ2-1; TRBD2 agrees at 13 bases. The V and J ends lost 3 bases and 8 bases, in that order; junction bases with no gene match: 7. Germline V gene sequence: CDR1 PRHDT, CDR2 FYEKMQ (reference sequence). The CDR3 covers 16 residues. The CDR3 region is CASSFPGLAGRHEQFF. The CDR3 coding sequence is TGTGCCAGCAGCTTCCCGGGACTAGCGGGACGGCATGAGCAGTTCTTC.

This CDR3 reads CASSIGVIALSGTQYF. The CDR3 DNA reads as TGTGCCAGTAGTATTGGGGTTATAGCCTTAAGCGGTACGCAGTATTTT. This rearrangement joins TRBV19 to TRBJ2-3; D possibly corresponds to TRBD2 (5 bases). Germline V CDR1 and CDR2: LNHDA, SQIVND (reference sequence). V lost 3 bases and J lost 8, with 21 bases in between. The CDR3 runs 16 residues.

This clone was counted once. The chain uses TRBV28 and TRBJ2-1, with 10 bases aligning to TRBD2. V shed 5 bases and J 9 bases; nucleotides not matched to a gene: 10. The germline CDR1 and CDR2 sequences are MDHEN and SYDVKM. CDR3 length equals 15 residues. CDR3 sequence: CASSPPLAGMGEQFF. Here the CDR3 DNA reads TGTGCCAGCAGTCCGCCACTAGCGGGAATGGGTGAGCAGTTCTTC.